Listed below are T cell receptor beta chains from one sample, sequenced in a study of neurological immune-mediated disorders. From the 5' RACE reads, TCRdb called clonotypes with MiXCR, one entry per CDR3 protein. The data show approximately 38,000 distinct CDR3 sequences, 2% to 3% seen once. The source material was PBMCs. Receptor source: a man aged 45-60 years with multiple sclerosis. The CDR3 runs from the conserved cysteine through the conserved F or W. The D gene is left open where the match is weak. Some rows mark clone size as missing; the rest say once, few, many or name a class of expanded clone.

>TRBD2|TRBV9|many|TRBJ2-1
CASSALAGEQFF
TGTGCCAGCAGCGCCTTAGCGGGGGAGCAGTTCTTC
>-|TRBV28|many|TRBJ2-2
CASSGGGQNTGELFF
TGTGCCAGCAGTGGCGGGGGCCAGAACACCGGGGAGCTGTTTTTT
>TRBD2|TRBV7-9|many|TRBJ2-3
CASSPTSGGTDTQYF
TGTGCCAGCAGCCCGACTAGCGGGGGCACAGATACGCAGTATTTT
>-|TRBV12-3/TRBV12-4|many|TRBJ2-7
CASSLGYGSMYEQYF
TGTGCCAGCAGTTTAGGGTACGGATCCATGTACGAGCAGTACTTC
>-|TRBV12-3/TRBV12-4|many|TRBJ2-2
CASSFPSVTGELFF
TGTGCCAGCAGTTTTCCTAGCGTAACCGGGGAGCTGTTTTTT
>TRBD1|TRBV11-2|many|TRBJ1-1
CASSSTKGTGQEAFF
TGTGCCAGCAGCTCAACCAAAGGGACAGGGCAGGAAGCTTTCTTT
>-|TRBV3-1|many|TRBJ2-1
CASRRGANNEQFF
TGTGCCAGCAGACGGGGAGCTAACAATGAGCAGTTCTTC
>TRBD2|TRBV28|many|TRBJ2-1
CASSLFYGGVNEQFF
TGTGCCAGCAGTTTATTTTACGGGGGGGTGAATGAGCAGTTCTTC
>TRBD2|TRBV7-8|many|TRBJ2-1
CASSLRRLALYNEQFF
TGTGCCAGCAGCTTACGGAGACTAGCACTCTACAATGAGCAGTTCTTC
>TRBD1|TRBV5-1|-|TRBJ1-6
CASGDRGNSPLHF
TGCGCCAGCGGGGACAGAGGAAATTCACCCCTCCACTTT
>-|TRBV5-1|many|TRBJ1-1
CASSADTEAFF
TGCGCCAGCAGCGCGGACACTGAAGCTTTCTTT
>-|TRBV20-1|many|TRBJ1-2
CSARGDGANYGYTF
TGCAGTGCTAGAGGCGACGGAGCTAACTATGGCTACACCTTC
>TRBD2|TRBV5-1|many|TRBJ2-5
CASSRSTGGTETQYF
TGCGCCAGCAGCCGTTCTACCGGGGGGACGGAGACCCAGTACTTC
>-|TRBV7-2|many|TRBJ2-7
CASSPRVSEQYF
TGTGCCAGCAGTCCCAGGGTCTCCGAGCAGTACTTC
>-|TRBV28|-|TRBJ2-3
CASSLPVGVHTQYF
TGTGCCAGCAGTTTACCCGTGGGGGTCCATACGCAGTATTTT
>-|TRBV5-6|many|TRBJ1-1
CASSFLGSMNTEAFF
TGTGCCAGCAGCTTTCTGGGGTCCATGAACACTGAAGCTTTCTTT
>TRBD2|TRBV2|medium-sized|TRBJ2-5
CASSLAGAGETQYF
TGTGCCAGCAGTCTAGCGGGGGCCGGGGAGACCCAGTACTTC
>-|TRBV27|many|TRBJ2-3
CASSPGGSDTQYF
TGTGCCAGCAGCCCAGGGGGGTCGGATACGCAGTATTTT
>-|TRBV19|many|TRBJ2-3
CASSWERQLEGNTQYF
TGTGCCAGTAGTTGGGAGCGACAGCTCGAGGGTAATACGCAGTATTTT
>TRBD2|TRBV3-1|many|TRBJ2-7
CASSLDLAGVYEQYF
TGTGCCAGCAGCCTCGATCTAGCGGGGGTCTACGAGCAGTACTTC
>-|TRBV5-1|many|TRBJ2-5
CASSLESVQETQYF
TGCGCCAGCAGCTTGGAGTCAGTCCAAGAGACCCAGTACTTC
>-|TRBV20-1|many|TRBJ1-1
CSAREGLDTEAFF
TGCAGTGCTAGAGAGGGTTTAGACACTGAAGCTTTCTTT
>-|TRBV20-1|many|TRBJ1-5
CSARGSRAGGQPQHF
TGCAGTGCTAGAGGTTCCCGAGCGGGGGGTCAGCCCCAGCATTTT
>-|TRBV19|many|TRBJ2-7
CASSKSPTYEQYF
TGTGCCAGTAGTAAGAGCCCTACCTACGAGCAGTACTTC
>-|TRBV7-9|many|TRBJ2-5
CASSLGGPGTQYF
TGTGCCAGCAGCCTGGGGGGTCCGGGGACCCAGTACTTC
>TRBD1|TRBV12-3/TRBV12-4|-|TRBJ1-6
CASSLTGDSPLNF
TGTGCCAGCAGTCTAACAGGGGATTCACCCCTCAACTTT
>-|TRBV28|many|TRBJ1-1
CASSWGMNTEAFF
TGTGCCAGCAGTTGGGGGATGAACACTGAAGCTTTCTTT
>-|TRBV7-2|many|TRBJ1-1
CASSPLRGGETEAFF
TGTGCCAGCAGCCCCTTGCGGGGCGGGGAAACTGAAGCTTTCTTT
>-|TRBV5-1|many|TRBJ1-2
CASSPWGGNGGYTF
TGCGCCAGCAGCCCCTGGGGAGGGAACGGCGGCTACACCTTC
>-|TRBV4-3|many|TRBJ2-1
CASSQARHEQFF
TGCGCCAGCAGCCAAGCGAGGCATGAGCAGTTCTTC
>-|TRBV20-1|few|TRBJ2-2
CSASYQNTGELFF
TGCAGTGCTAGTTATCAGAACACCGGGGAGCTGTTTTTT
>TRBD1|TRBV5-1|many|TRBJ1-4
CASSKDRITTNEKLFF
TGCGCCAGCAGCAAGGACAGGATAACAACTAATGAAAAACTGTTTTTT
>-|TRBV28|many|TRBJ1-6
CASTAAGGRSPLNF
TGTGCCAGCACCGCGGCGGGGGGTCGTTCACCCCTCAACTTT